These 10 T cell receptor beta chains share one sample of origin, sequenced in a study of blood T cell repertoires in COVID-19. Produced via immunoSEQ multiplex PCR; TCRdb's table is partial and in-frame only. The profile shows under 250,000 clones, approximately 83% of them singletons. Sequencing was performed on peripheral blood. The receptor set was obtained from a woman in her forties with active or convalescent COVID-19.

The gene calls are TRBV30 and TRBJ1-2; D not resolved. CDR1 and CDR2 (germline): GTSNPN, SVGIG (reference sequence). There are 11 residues in the CDR3. Trimming pared 5 bases from V and 1 base from J, leaving 5 bases between. CDR3 in amino acids: CAWAVNYGYTF. CDR3 nucleotides: TGTGCCTGGGCCGTTAACTATGGCTACACCTTC.

This chain joins TRBV9 and TRBJ2-1; TRBD2 aligns across 15 bases. The CDR3 has 19 residues. CDR1 and CDR2 (germline): SGDLS, YYNGEE. Trimming removed 4 bases from V and 3 bases from J; junction bases left unmatched: 11. This CDR3 reads CASSPGLAGGIGVYNEQFF. The CDR3, as DNA: TGTGCCAGCAGCCCCGGACTAGCGGGAGGGATAGGTGTCTACAATGAGCAGTTCTTC.

V usage is TRBV11-2 and J usage is TRBJ1-2; the D is unclear. CDR1 is SGHAT, CDR2 FQNNGV, per germline. CDR3 length: 14 residues. Trimming cost V 1 base and J 1 base, with 7 bases left between them. In nucleotides, the CDR3 is TGTGCCAGCAGCTTAGTTTCCAGTAACTATGGCTACACCTTC. This gives the protein CASSLVSSNYGYTF.

This chain joins TRBV7-8 and TRBJ1-1; D gene ambiguous. Germline CDR1 reads SGHVS; CDR2 reads FQNEAQ. Trimming left V 3 bases short and J 1 base short, with 12 bases between. The CDR3 is 15 residues long. The CDR3 spells CASSFLRRRNTEAFF. The CDR3, as DNA: TGTGCCAGCAGCTTCCTTCGACGGAGGAACACTGAAGCTTTCTTT. Full variable domain (outside the CDR3, taken from reference TRBV7-8 and TRBJ1-1): GAGVSQSPRYKVAKRGQDVALRCDPISGHVSLFWYQQALGQGPEFLTYFQNEAQLDKSGLPSDRFFAERPEGSVSTLKIQRTQQEDSAVYLCASSFLRRRNTEAFFGQGTRLTVV.

The rearrangement joins TRBV11-2 to TRBJ1-1, with D uncertain. This CDR3 has 12 residues. Germline V gene data show CDR1 as SGHAT and CDR2 as FQNNGV. Trimming stripped 5 bases from V and 7 bases from J, with 11 bases between. Written as DNA, the CDR3 is TGTGCCAGCAGCCCCTCCCGGGATGAAGCTTTCTTT. It specifies CASSPSRDEAFF.

This clone was seen once. V is TRBV7-3 and J is TRBJ2-2; D might be TRBD2 (5 bases). The CDR3 loop spans 13 amino acids. Germline lookup yields CDR1 SGHTA and CDR2 FQGTGA. The V end was cut by 5 bases, the J end by 4 bases, with 8 bases between. The DNA for the CDR3 is TGTGCCAGCAGCCCTACTAGCACCGGGGAGCTGTTTTTT. Translating it yields CASSPTSTGELFF.

The chain is built from TRBV6-4 and TRBJ2-1, with 10 bases fitting TRBD2. V dropped 0 bases and J dropped 7; count of bases not matched to a gene: 9. Germline values: CDR1 MRHNA, CDR2 SNTAGT. The CDR3 has 17 residues. CDR3 amino acids: CASSDSKFSGGLNEQFF. In DNA, the CDR3 is TGTGCCAGCAGTGACTCGAAGTTTAGCGGGGGGCTGAATGAGCAGTTCTTC.

The chain carries TRBV19 and TRBJ1-2; 9 bases fit TRBD1. The CDR3 is 15 residues long. Germline trimming cut 3 bases from V and 2 bases from J; bases unmatched to any gene: 4. Looked up from germline, CDR1 is LNHDA and CDR2 is SQIVND (reference sequence). CDR3 DNA: TGTGCCAGTAGTATTGGGGGACAGGGAAACTATGGCTACACCTTC. Translation: CASSIGGQGNYGYTF. Filled out from reference TRBV19 and TRBJ1-2, the complete variable domain reads DGGITQSPKYLFRKEGQNVTLSCEQNLNHDAMYWYRQDPGQGLRLIYYSQIVNDFQKGDIAEGYSVSREKKESFPLTVTSAQKNPTAFYLCASSIGGQGNYGYTFGSGTRLTVV.

V usage is TRBV11-3 and J usage is TRBJ2-1; D is undetermined. V lost 5 bases and J 5 bases, leaving 7 bases between the germline ends. Germline assignment: CDR1 SGHNT and CDR2 YENEEA. There are 12 residues in the CDR3. The CDR3 loop reads CASSLLNNEQFF. For the CDR3, the DNA is TGTGCCAGCAGCCTATTGAACAATGAGCAGTTCTTC.

The chain links TRBV6-7 to TRBJ1-5; the D gene is possibly TRBD1 (5 bases). TRBV6-7 is given ORF status, its function remaining uncertain. V was shortened by 2 bases and J by 2 bases, with 13 bases between the two germline ends. The CDR3 is 16 amino acids. The chain's CDR3 is CASSYPEAGCNQPQHF. The CDR3 coding sequence is TGTGCCAGCAGTTACCCTGAGGCAGGGTGCAATCAGCCCCAGCATTTT.